What follows are 22 T cell receptor beta chains derived from one specimen sequenced in a study of CD4 T cells in relation to SARS-CoV-2 and coronaviruses. Their specific antigens are unknown. Unexposed donor CD4+ T cells date from about 2011-2018, before the COVID-19 pandemic. CD4+ T cells were isolated from the cells after 10 days of culture. The assay was immunoSEQ multiplex PCR, and TCRdb's table has in-frame clones only and misses some. The table has 25,000 to 30,000 clones, 74% seen once. The sequencing sample was made of CD4+ T cells from PBMCs, cultured in vitro. The receptors stem from a human donor in good health.

The chain employs TRBV18 and TRBJ2-2; D might be TRBD1 or TRBD2, each matching 5 bases. In germline, CDR1 is KGHSH, CDR2 LQKENI. Trimming removed 6 bases at V and 6 bases at J, with 8 bases between. The CDR3 is 12 residues long. This CDR3 reads CASSGPAGELFF. For the CDR3, the DNA is TGTGCCAGCTCGGGACCTGCCGGGGAGCTGTTTTTT.

J is TRBJ1-2 and V is TRBV10-3; D is undetermined. From germline, CDR1 is ENHRY and CDR2 SYGVKD. The CDR3 totals 14 residues. V lost 0 bases and J 8 bases, leaving 13 bases between the germline ends. The CDR3 region is CAISESGGREGYTF. The CDR3 bases are TGTGCCATCAGTGAGTCTGGCGGCAGAGAAGGCTACACCTTC.

The genes are TRBV7-9 and TRBJ1-5; perhaps TRBD1 as D (5 bases). The CDR3 loop spans 16 amino acids. V lost 5 bases and J 8 bases, leaving 22 bases between the germline ends. Germline lookup yields CDR1 SEHNR and CDR2 FQNEAQ (reference sequence). CDR3: CASSEGRSPQVEPQHF. CDR3 bases: TGTGCCAGCAGCGAGGGGAGGAGCCCGCAAGTGGAGCCCCAGCATTTT.

CDR3 amino acids: CASSIPPSNQPQHF. CDR3 sequence (DNA): TGTGCCAGTAGTATTCCTCCATCTAATCAGCCCCAGCATTTT. This chain uses TRBV19 with TRBJ1-5; D gene uncertain. This CDR3 contains 14 residues. Trimming pared 3 bases from V and 4 bases from J, leaving 10 bases between. Germline CDR1 is LNHDA and CDR2 is SQIVND (reference sequence).

This chain joins TRBV6-2 or TRBV6-3 and TRBJ1-5; perhaps TRBD1 as D (5 bases). In germline, CDR1 is MNHEY, CDR2 SVGEGT. CDR3 length: 15 amino acids. Trimming left V 7 bases short and J 2 bases short, with 15 bases between. The CDR3 here is CASIPQGGGNQPQHF. The CDR3 region has the DNA TGTGCCAGCATCCCGCAGGGTGGTGGCAATCAGCCCCAGCATTTT.

The chain joins TRBV11-2 to TRBJ2-4; the D gene is possibly TRBD1 (6 bases). Germline assignment: CDR1 SGHAT and CDR2 FQNNGV. Deletions cut 5 bases from V and 7 bases from J, with 15 bases between. The CDR3 contains 14 residues. CDR3 in amino acids: CASSALQGINIQYF. CDR3 DNA: TGTGCCAGCAGCGCACTACAGGGTATCAACATTCAGTACTTC.

This chain connects TRBV9 to TRBJ2-3; the match to TRBD1 covers 8 bases. The CDR3 is made up of 15 amino acids. Germline loops: CDR1 SGDLS, CDR2 YYNGEE. V trimming: 3 bases; J trimming: 0 bases; junction bases outside the gene matches: 3. CDR3 DNA: TGTGCCAGCAGCGGGGGACAGGCTAGCACAGATACGCAGTATTTT. Amino acids: CASSGGQASTDTQYF. Using reference TRBV9 and TRBJ2-3 for the parts outside the CDR3, the full variable domain is DSGVTQTPKHLITATGQRVTLRCSPRSGDLSVYWYQQSLDQGLQFLIQYYNGEERAKGNILERFSAQQFPDLHSELNLSSLELGDSALYFCASSGGQASTDTQYFGPGTRLTVL.

This chain links TRBV19 with TRBJ2-5; TRBD2 might be the D (5 bases). V gave up 5 bases and J gave up 3 bases, with 13 bases separating them. Germline-derived CDR1 and CDR2 are LNHDA and SQIVND (reference sequence). The CDR3 has 14 residues. DNA for the CDR3: TGTGCCAGTAGTCCTATCGGACTCGAAGAGACCCAGTACTTC. This encodes CASSPIGLEETQYF.

The V and J genes are TRBV6-6 and TRBJ2-7, with a possible D match to TRBD2 (5 bases). The V and J ends lost 5 bases and 1 base respectively, with 9 bases between them. This CDR3 region has 13 residues. CDR1 is MNHNY and CDR2 is SVGAGI in the germline V gene (reference sequence). The DNA of the CDR3 is TGTGCCAGCAGTGCTAGCCGATCCTACGAGCAGTACTTC. Encoded protein: CASSASRSYEQYF.

The V and J genes are TRBV7-6 and TRBJ1-6; D uncertain. V gave up 5 bases and J gave up 7 bases, with 15 bases separating them. This CDR3 comprises 15 residues. CDR1 is SGHVS, CDR2 FNYEAQ, per germline. For the CDR3, the DNA is TGTGCCAGCAGCCCCGGGAGGTGGGGAAATTCACCCCTCCACTTT. As protein: CASSPGRWGNSPLHF.

The chain couples TRBV27 to TRBJ2-7; D remains unclear. CDR1 and CDR2 from the germline V gene are MNHEY and SMNVEV (reference sequence). The length of the CDR3 is 13 residues. Trimming cost V 7 bases and J 0 bases, with 10 bases left between them. The CDR3 DNA follows: TGTGCCAGCATAAGCTCACTCTCCTACGAGCAGTACTTC. Amino acid sequence: CASISSLSYEQYF.

The rearrangement uses TRBV5-1 and TRBJ2-7, with D possibly matching TRBD2 (5 bases). Germline V CDR1 and CDR2: SGHRS, YFSETQ. This CDR3 has 12 amino acids. The germline V and J ends were trimmed by 3 bases and 5 bases, with 9 bases remaining between them. Here the CDR3 reads CASSSEGDEQYF. The CDR3, as DNA: TGCGCCAGCAGCTCCGAGGGTGACGAGCAGTACTTC. Combining the CDR3 with reference TRBV5-1 and TRBJ2-7 gives the whole variable domain KAGVTQTPRYLIKTRGQQVTLSCSPISGHRSVSWYQQTPGQGLQFLFEYFSETQRNKGNFPGRFSGRQFSNSRSEMNVSTLELGDSALYLCASSSEGDEQYFGPGTRLTVT.

The chain couples TRBV28 to TRBJ1-1, with 7 nucleotides matching TRBD1. Germline V gene lookup returns CDR1 MDHEN and CDR2 SYDVKM. This CDR3 is built from 12 residues. J was trimmed by 4 bases and V by 8 bases; bases with no gene match: 4. The CDR3 spells CASRGTATEAFF. CDR3 sequence (DNA): TGTGCCAGCCGAGGGACAGCCACTGAAGCTTTCTTT.

This clone was counted a few times. The chain links TRBV19 to TRBJ2-2, with 10 bases aligning to TRBD1. The germline V gene has CDR1 LNHDA and CDR2 SQIVND (reference sequence). J gave up 5 bases and V 7 bases, and 7 bases lay outside the gene matches. This CDR3 has 15 amino acids. This CDR3 reads CASTPGTGETGELFF. Here the CDR3 DNA reads TGTGCCAGTACCCCCGGGACAGGGGAGACCGGGGAGCTGTTTTTT.

The chain links TRBV6-5 to TRBJ1-5; the D gene is possibly TRBD1 (5 bases). The V gene lost 6 bases and the J gene lost 9 bases, with 21 bases spanning the gap. Germline CDR1 and CDR2: MNHEY and SVGAGI. This CDR3 comprises 15 residues. In nucleotides, the CDR3 is TGTGCCAGCAGCTCTGCCCCGACCGGGGGTCGGCCCCAGCATTTT. Translating it yields CASSSAPTGGRPQHF.

This clone came up once. The CDR3 nucleotides read TGTGCCAGCAGCCAAGAGGGACAGGGGGATCTTAGGGGTGAGCAGTTCTTC. As protein: CASSQEGQGDLRGEQFF. V gene TRBV3-1 (or the pseudogene TRBV3-2) combines with J gene TRBJ2-1; 11 bases align to TRBD1. This CDR3 comprises 17 residues. Germline CDR1 is LGHDT and CDR2 is YNNKEL (reference sequence). V lost 0 bases to trimming and J lost 9 bases; unmatched junction nucleotides: 10.

This clone was recorded once. The V and J genes are TRBV4-2 and TRBJ2-3, with 7 bases aligning to TRBD1. Trimming took 4 bases from V and 3 from J; bases not matched to a gene: 10. There are 16 residues in the CDR3. Germline V gene data show CDR1 as LGHNA and CDR2 as YNFKEQ. CDR3 protein: CASSPRQGMATDTQYF. The CDR3, as DNA: TGTGCCAGCAGCCCCAGACAGGGTATGGCGACAGATACGCAGTATTTT.

This clone was detected once. The chain is built from TRBV11-3 and TRBJ2-1; possible D gene TRBD2, 6 bases. The V gene's germline CDR1 is SGHNT and CDR2 YENEEA. This CDR3 is built from 18 residues. V was shortened by 8 bases and J by 0 bases, with 23 bases between the two germline ends. The CDR3 loop reads CASPEGHPPPHSYNEQFF. The CDR3 bases are TGTGCCAGCCCGGAGGGGCATCCTCCACCCCACTCCTACAATGAGCAGTTCTTC.

This chain connects TRBV6-6 to TRBJ2-5, with D perhaps matching TRBD1 or TRBD2 (6 bases each). The CDR3 has 15 amino acids. V was trimmed by 4 bases and J by 7 bases, leaving 19 bases between them. Germline V gives CDR1 MNHNY, CDR2 SVGAGI (reference sequence). The CDR3 sequence is CASSSGEARWGTQYF. The CDR3 nucleotides read TGTGCCAGCAGTTCAGGGGAGGCCCGGTGGGGGACCCAGTACTTC.

This chain uses TRBV12-3 or TRBV12-4 with TRBJ1-2; D is perhaps TRBD1 (5 bases). V was clipped by 1 base and J by 7 bases, with 10 bases between them. CDR3 length equals 13 residues. Here the CDR3 reads CASSLGQGRGYTF. The CDR3 region has the DNA TGTGCCAGCAGTTTAGGTCAGGGTCGTGGCTACACCTTC.

The chain is built from TRBV10-3 and TRBJ1-1; D remains ambiguous. Trimming pared 11 bases from V and 2 bases from J, leaving 9 bases between. The germline V gene encodes CDR1 ENHRY and CDR2 SYGVKD. This CDR3 is built from 11 residues. Written as DNA, the CDR3 is TGTGCCGTTCAGGAAAACACTGAAGCTTTCTTT. It codes for CAVQENTEAFF.

J is TRBJ2-3 and V is TRBV7-9; D call uncertain. This CDR3 is built from 15 residues. Germline values: CDR1 SEHNR, CDR2 FQNEAQ (reference sequence). Trimming removed 1 base at V and 1 base at J, with 9 bases between. For the CDR3, the DNA is TGTGCCAGCAGCTTAGGCGGCCAGGGCACAGATACGCAGTATTTT. Translating it yields CASSLGGQGTDTQYF.